Each of the 15 T cell receptor beta chains below was sequenced from the same sample in a study of response to subunit inactivated influenza vaccine. TCRdb re-analysed the RT-PCR reads in MiXCR, keeping a single row per CDR3 protein. The table shows roughly 290,000 distinct CDR3 sequences, with just over 20% occurring only once. The sequencing here drew on PBMCs from blood, taken 21 months after vaccination. The origin of the receptors is a man in his fifties or sixties who received an inactivated influenza vaccine.

This clonotype was found many times. This sequence joins TRBV12-3 or TRBV12-4 and TRBJ1-2; D is perhaps TRBD1 (6 bases). The CDR3 spans 14 residues. Trimming removed 2 bases at V and 7 bases at J, with 14 bases between. The CDR3: CASSLTPTGTGYTF. For the CDR3, the DNA is TGTGCCAGCAGTTTAACGCCCACAGGGACTGGCTACACCTTC.

This clonotype has more than one count but fewer than ten. The chain is built from TRBV4-3 and TRBJ1-6; D unclear. Germline V gene data show CDR1 as LGHNA and CDR2 as YSLEER. With 0 bases removed from V and 10 bases from J, the gap between germline ends came to 22 bases. The CDR3 is 18 amino acids. The CDR3 DNA reads TGCGCCAGCAGCCAAGATCGACCCGTTTGGGGAGGAGGATCACCCCTCCACTTT. This sequence encodes CASSQDRPVWGGGSPLHF.

This clonotype was counted ten times or more. This chain joins TRBV7-8 and TRBJ1-4; D remains unclear. V lost 6 bases and J lost 5, with 16 bases in between. In germline, CDR1 is SGHVS, CDR2 FQNEAQ. The CDR3 length is 15 residues. The CDR3 coding sequence is TGTGCCAGCAGTAGCCATGAAATGAGGAATGAAAAACTGTTTTTT. It is translated as CASSSHEMRNEKLFF. The full variable domain, with the rest looked up from reference TRBV7-8 and TRBJ1-4, is GAGVSQSPRYKVAKRGQDVALRCDPISGHVSLFWYQQALGQGPEFLTYFQNEAQLDKSGLPSDRFFAERPEGSVSTLKIQRTQQEDSAVYLCASSSHEMRNEKLFFGSGTQLSVL.

The V gene is TRBV27, the J gene TRBJ1-5; D is undetermined. Germline-derived CDR1 and CDR2 are MNHEY and SMNVEV (reference sequence). This CDR3 has 15 amino acids. V lost 5 bases to trimming and J lost 0 bases, with 11 bases between them. The CDR3 spells CASSAAVYSNQPQHF. The CDR3, as DNA: TGTGCCAGCAGTGCCGCAGTTTATAGCAATCAGCCCCAGCATTTT.

There are a few counts of this clonotype. The V gene is TRBV28, the J gene TRBJ1-4, with D perhaps matching TRBD1 (5 bases). Germline CDR1 MDHEN, CDR2 SYDVKM. This CDR3 is 16 amino acids long. V was trimmed by 6 bases and J by 0 bases, leaving 14 bases between them. The CDR3 bases are TGTGCCAGCAGCGAAGGGGACGGACCAACTAATGAAAAACTGTTTTTT. Amino acid sequence: CASSEGDGPTNEKLFF.

This clonotype was seen a handful of times. V gene TRBV30 combines with J gene TRBJ2-5; 7 bases fit TRBD1. Per the germline V gene, CDR1 is GTSNPN and CDR2 is SVGIG (reference sequence). Unmatched junction bases numbered 14, after V lost 4 bases and J lost 6 bases. This CDR3 has 15 residues. The CDR3 here is CAWTQPDRATKTQYF. CDR3 in DNA: TGTGCCTGGACCCAACCTGACAGGGCCACGAAGACCCAGTACTTC.

The sample holds a few counts of this clonotype. The rearrangement joins TRBV7-2 to TRBJ1-6; TRBD1 agrees at 9 bases. The CDR3 has 16 residues. Looked up from germline, CDR1 is SGHTA and CDR2 is FQGNSA. J was trimmed by 6 bases and V by 0 bases; bases with no gene match: 3. CDR3 in amino acids: CASSLAGTGLNSPLHF. The CDR3 bases are TGTGCCAGCAGCTTAGCTGGGACAGGGCTTAATTCACCCCTCCACTTT.

This clonotype was recorded a few times. This sequence joins TRBV7-8 and TRBJ2-5, with D perhaps TRBD1 (5 bases). Germline values: CDR1 SGHVS, CDR2 FQNEAQ. V was shortened by 1 base and J by 5 bases, with 20 bases between the two germline ends. The CDR3 sequence is 17 residues long. In DNA form, the CDR3 reads TGTGCCAGCAGCTTAGAACGGTTTGGGGCTAGTCGGGAGACCCAGTACTTC. Encoded protein: CASSLERFGASRETQYF.

At least ten counts were recorded for this clonotype. The chain has TRBV6-5 and TRBJ1-4, with 10 bases lining up with TRBD1. Germline assignment: CDR1 MNHEY and CDR2 SVGAGI. V lost 0 bases and J lost 6; bases outside the gene matches: 4. The CDR3 length is 16 residues. The CDR3 coding sequence is TGTGCCAGCAGTTACTCCGGGACAGGGGCCCATGAAAAACTGTTTTTT. It codes for CASSYSGTGAHEKLFF.

This rearrangement joins TRBV30 to TRBJ1-5, with no clear D. This CDR3 is 14 amino acids long. Looked up from germline, CDR1 is GTSNPN and CDR2 is SVGIG (reference sequence). V dropped 0 bases and J dropped 4 bases, with 10 bases sitting between them. The CDR3 here is CAWSVLGRNQPQHF. CDR3 nucleotide sequence: TGTGCCTGGAGTGTACTTGGAAGAAATCAGCCCCAGCATTTT.

This clonotype was seen only a few times. This chain joins TRBV5-1 and TRBJ2-1; 9 bases fit TRBD2. Germline V gives CDR1 SGHRS, CDR2 YFSETQ. The CDR3 spans 18 residues. V trimming: 4 bases; J trimming: 8 bases; junction bases outside the gene matches: 19. In DNA form, the CDR3 reads TGCGCCAGCAGCCAAGGACTAGCGAGTCAGGCCATTCAGGATGAGCAGTTCTTC. Its protein product is CASSQGLASQAIQDEQFF.

The chain carries TRBV29-1 and TRBJ1-2; 12 bases agree with TRBD1. This CDR3 contains 13 residues. V was pared by 8 bases and J by 6 bases, with 7 bases of the junction left unmatched. Germline CDR1 reads SQVTM; CDR2 reads ANQGSEA. For the CDR3, the DNA is TGCAGCTTCCCCGGGACAGGGGGCCATGGCTACACCTTC. Its protein product is CSFPGTGGHGYTF. Looking up the rest from reference TRBV29-1 and TRBJ1-2 gives the full variable domain: SAVISQKPSRDICQRGTSLTIQCQVDSQVTMMFWYRQQPGQSLTLIATANQGSEATYESGFVIDKFPISRPNLTFSTLTVSNMSPEDSSIYLCSFPGTGGHGYTFGSGTRLTVV.

The chain employs TRBV21-1 and TRBJ2-5; TRBD1, the table's D call, lacks a check against the DNA. TRBV21-1 is noted as a pseudogene. This CDR3 has 22 residues. The CDR3 nucleotides are TGTGCCAGCAGCAAATTCGGGACAGGGGGCGCGCGTGTAGAGCGGGAGGTGGAGACCCAGTACTTC. Translating it yields CASSKFGTGGARVEREVETQYF.

This clonotype was observed a few times. The chain joins TRBV27 to TRBJ2-5; D gene ambiguous. CDR3 length equals 15 residues. V was shortened by 6 bases and J by 0 bases, with 14 bases between the two germline ends. Germline CDR1 is MNHEY and CDR2 is SMNVEV (reference sequence). This CDR3 is CASSKIRMYQETQYF. As DNA, the CDR3 is TGTGCCAGCAGCAAAATCCGGATGTACCAAGAGACCCAGTACTTC.

This clonotype has a handful of counts. V usage is TRBV29-1 and J usage is TRBJ1-2, with D possibly matching TRBD1 (5 bases). Trimming removed 2 bases from V and 4 bases from J, with 20 bases in between. From germline, CDR1 is SQVTM and CDR2 ANQGSEA. The length of the CDR3 is 16 residues. This CDR3 reads CSVESRGGTETYGYTF. As DNA, the CDR3 is TGCAGCGTTGAATCCCGTGGGGGGACGGAAACCTATGGCTACACCTTC.